This T cell receptor (beta chain) was recovered during a study of T cells in localized non-small cell lung cancer. Points on this clone: What it recognizes is unknown.

Points from the study as a whole: Detection in adjacent lung was observed for a median about 56 of the top 100 tumor clones. Prolonged overall survival went with higher T cell density in the blood. Maximal T cell clonality occurred in uninvolved adjacent lung, with tumor ranking below it. Investigators sequenced only a single tumor region, leaving heterogeneity possible.

TCRdb's table, derived via immunoSEQ multiplex PCR, lists solely in-frame clones and lacks some. Of approximately 83,000 clones listed, under 95% are singletons. The source was PBMCs, collected before any cancer treatment. The TCR was taken from a woman between 40 and 69 years old with stage II squamous cell lung carcinoma.

CDR3 nucleotides: TGTGCCAGTAGTGCGGGACTAGCGGGCTACAATGAGCAGTTCTTC. It yields the protein CASSAGLAGYNEQFF. The rearrangement links TRBV19 to TRBJ2-1; TRBD2 aligns across 12 bases. Trimming took 5 bases from V and 3 from J; bases not matched to a gene: 2. This CDR3 is 15 amino acids long. Germline V CDR1 and CDR2: LNHDA, SQIVND (reference sequence).